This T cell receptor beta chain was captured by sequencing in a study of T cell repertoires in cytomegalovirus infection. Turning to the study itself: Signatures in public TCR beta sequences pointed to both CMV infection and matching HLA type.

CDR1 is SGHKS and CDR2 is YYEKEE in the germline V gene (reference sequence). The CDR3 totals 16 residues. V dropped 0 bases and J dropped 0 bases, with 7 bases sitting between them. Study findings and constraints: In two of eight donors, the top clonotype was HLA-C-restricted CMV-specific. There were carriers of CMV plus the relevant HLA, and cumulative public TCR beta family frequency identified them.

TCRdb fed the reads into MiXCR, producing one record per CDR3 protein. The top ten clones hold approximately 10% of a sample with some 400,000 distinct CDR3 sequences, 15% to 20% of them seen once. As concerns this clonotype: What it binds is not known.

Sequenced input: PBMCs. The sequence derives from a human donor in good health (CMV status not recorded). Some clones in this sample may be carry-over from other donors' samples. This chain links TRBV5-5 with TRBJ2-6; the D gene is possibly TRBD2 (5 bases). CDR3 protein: CASSLAGISGANVLTF. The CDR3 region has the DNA TGTGCCAGCAGCTTGGCCGGGATCTCTGGGGCCAACGTCCTGACTTTC.